This entry lists 17 T cell receptor beta chains sequenced from one sample in a study of blood T cell repertoires in COVID-19. Assay: immunoSEQ multiplex PCR; the TCRdb copy retains only in-frame clones and omits some. The sample records around 150,000 clones, 80% being singletons. The specimen was PBMCs or T cells enriched from blood (not recorded which). All receptors derive from a man in his forties or fifties who had recovered from COVID-19.

This clone was found once. The chain has TRBV2 and TRBJ2-1; 7 bases are shared with TRBD1. With 9 bases clipped from V and 5 bases from J, the junction kept 4 bases outside the gene matches. This CDR3 has 12 residues. From germline, CDR1 is SNHLY and CDR2 FYNNEI. The CDR3 loop reads CARVQGDNEQFF. CDR3 nucleotide sequence: TGTGCCAGGGTGCAGGGGGACAATGAGCAGTTCTTC.

The V and J genes are TRBV2 and TRBJ2-5; D gene uncertain. This CDR3 region has 13 residues. Trimming took 6 bases from V and 2 from J, leaving 10 bases between them. Germline V gene lookup returns CDR1 SNHLY and CDR2 FYNNEI. For the CDR3, the DNA is TGTGCCAGCAGCGGCGGAGTACAAGAGACCCAGTACTTC. Encoded protein: CASSGGVQETQYF.

This clone has just a few counts. The chain couples TRBV6-5 to TRBJ1-2, with 8 bases fitting TRBD1. After removal of 7 bases from V and 6 bases from J, the junction contained 7 bases not matched to a gene. Germline V gives CDR1 MNHEY, CDR2 SVGAGI. The CDR3 spans 13 residues. The chain's CDR3 is CASKVGQGDGYTF. The CDR3 nucleotides read TGTGCCAGCAAGGTTGGACAGGGCGATGGCTACACCTTC.

J is TRBJ1-3 and V is TRBV6-4, with 10 nucleotides matching TRBD1. The CDR3 is made up of 19 amino acids. Germline CDR1 is MRHNA and CDR2 is SNTAGT. J was trimmed by 2 bases and V by 8 bases; bases with no gene match: 18. As DNA, the CDR3 is TGTGCCAGCCCGGAGACAGGGGGCGCTTCCAGTGCAGCTGGAAACACCATATATTTT. Its translation is CASPETGGASSAAGNTIYF.

This chain links TRBV15 with TRBJ2-1, with D perhaps matching TRBD2 (6 bases). This CDR3 contains 14 residues. The germline V and J ends were trimmed by 4 bases and 9 bases, with 16 bases remaining between them. Germline values: CDR1 LNHNV, CDR2 YYDKDF (reference sequence). The CDR3, as DNA: TGTGCCACCAGCACTATCGTTTCCGGGGGTGAGCAGTTCTTC. Translation: CATSTIVSGGEQFF.

CDR3 coding DNA: TGTGCCAGCAGCCCCTCAGGGGCAGGTGGCTACACCTTC. This gives the protein CASSPSGAGGYTF. V is TRBV3-1 (or the pseudogene TRBV3-2) and J is TRBJ1-2; maybe TRBD1 (6 bases). The CDR3 extends over 13 amino acids. Germline CDR1 reads LGHDT; CDR2 reads YNNKEL (reference sequence). Between the trimmed V and J ends, which lost 4 bases and 7 bases, there was a span of 13 bases.

V gene TRBV3-1 (or the pseudogene TRBV3-2) combines with J gene TRBJ2-1, with 8 nucleotides matching TRBD2. Germline V gives CDR1 LGHDT, CDR2 YNNKEL (reference sequence). Trimming took 1 base from V and 5 from J; bases not matched to a gene: 13. The CDR3 is 18 amino acids. CDR3 DNA sequence: TGTGCCAGCAGCCAAGTGGGACTAGGGATGGGGGGCCACAATGAGCAGTTCTTC. This sequence encodes CASSQVGLGMGGHNEQFF.

The V call is TRBV3-1 (or the pseudogene TRBV3-2), the J call TRBJ1-2; a weak D match, TRBD1 (5 bases). With 1 base removed from V and 8 bases from J, the gap between germline ends came to 14 bases. This CDR3 contains 14 residues. Germline V gene lookup returns CDR1 LGHDT and CDR2 YNNKEL (reference sequence). CDR3: CASSQALSGKGYTF. Here the CDR3 DNA reads TGTGCCAGCAGCCAAGCCCTGTCAGGGAAGGGCTACACCTTC.

The J gene is TRBJ2-1, the V gene TRBV7-3, with 9 bases fitting TRBD2. This CDR3 has 15 residues. Germline V gives CDR1 SGHTA, CDR2 FQGTGA. The V gene end was trimmed by 4 bases and the J gene end by 4 bases; junction bases not matched to a gene: 5. The CDR3 spells CASSSRAGGYNEQFF. CDR3 nucleotides: TGTGCCAGCAGCTCCCGAGCGGGGGGATACAATGAGCAGTTCTTC.

This clone occurred a few times. The chain links TRBV6-5 to TRBJ2-7; TRBD1 matches at 7 bases. CDR1 is MNHEY and CDR2 is SVGAGI in the germline V gene. The CDR3 is 15 amino acids. V lost 4 bases and J lost 1; bases outside the gene matches: 7. In DNA form, the CDR3 reads TGTGCCAGCAGTTCACGGACAGGTTTATCCTACGAGCAGTACTTC. Its translation is CASSSRTGLSYEQYF.

This rearrangement joins TRBV5-1 to TRBJ1-1; D might be TRBD1 (5 bases). Trimming pared 1 base from V and 4 bases from J, leaving 14 bases between. The V gene's germline CDR1 is SGHRS and CDR2 YFSETQ. The CDR3 totals 15 residues. CDR3 coding DNA: TGCGCCAGCAGCTTGCTCCGCCAAGGGGTCACTGAAGCTTTCTTT. Encoded protein: CASSLLRQGVTEAFF.

This chain links TRBV5-1 with TRBJ1-4; the match to TRBD1 covers 7 bases. CDR3 length equals 15 residues. After removal of 1 base from V and 0 bases from J, the junction contained 0 bases not matched to a gene. Germline V gene lookup returns CDR1 SGHRS and CDR2 YFSETQ. CDR3: CASSLTGATNEKLFF. DNA for the CDR3: TGCGCCAGCAGCTTGACAGGGGCAACTAATGAAAAACTGTTTTTT.

V gene TRBV9 combines with J gene TRBJ2-2; D is perhaps TRBD2 (5 bases). This CDR3 has 15 residues. V lost 0 bases, J lost 1 base, and 7 bases lay in between. Germline V CDR1 and CDR2: SGDLS, YYNGEE. In nucleotides, the CDR3 is TGTGCCAGCAGCGTAGGGGAGTGGAACACCGGGGAGCTGTTTTTT. It translates to CASSVGEWNTGELFF.

Points on this clone: Other DNA sequences in this specimen translate into the identical CDR3. The chain links TRBV11-2 to TRBJ1-2, with 8 bases matching TRBD1. J lost 5 bases, V lost 1 base, and 3 bases had no gene match. CDR3 length equals 14 residues. Germline CDR1 reads SGHAT; CDR2 reads FQNNGV. CDR3 residues: CASSLGTGSYGYTF. The CDR3 nucleotides read TGTGCCAGCAGCTTAGGGACAGGGTCGTATGGCTACACCTTC. The full variable domain, in which reference TRBV11-2 and TRBJ1-2 provide the parts outside the CDR3, is EAGVAQSPRYKIIEKRQSVAFWCNPISGHATLYWYQQILGQGPKLLIQFQNNGVVDDSQLPKDRFSAERLKGVDSTLKIQPAKLEDSAVYLCASSLGTGSYGYTFGSGTRLTVV.

This chain uses TRBV9 with TRBJ2-2; D perhaps matches TRBD2 (5 bases). V lost 0 bases and J lost 6, with 9 bases in between. This CDR3 spans 14 amino acids. Germline lookup yields CDR1 SGDLS and CDR2 YYNGEE. The CDR3 DNA sequence: TGTGCCAGCAGCGTAGGGGAGTTCCCCGGGGAGCTGTTTTTT. Translated: CASSVGEFPGELFF.

The genes are TRBV4-1 and TRBJ1-5, with 11 bases fitting TRBD1. CDR1 and CDR2 from the germline V gene are MGHRA and YSYEKL. The CDR3 consists of 17 residues. Trimming at V came to 4 bases and at J to 0 bases, leaving 5 bases not matched to a gene. The CDR3 nucleotides are TGCGCCAGCAGCCGGACAGGGGGCGACTATAGCAATCAGCCCCAGCATTTT. It is translated as CASSRTGGDYSNQPQHF.

This clone was picked up many times. The rearrangement links TRBV4-2 to TRBJ2-5, with 15 nucleotides matching TRBD2. Germline assignment: CDR1 LGHNA and CDR2 YNFKEQ. After removal of 0 bases from V and 1 base from J, the junction contained 9 bases not matched to a gene. The length of the CDR3 is 20 residues. The CDR3 bases are TGTGCCAGCAGCCAAGAGACCGGGACTAGCGGGGGGCCGCGCCAAGAGACCCAGTACTTC. Its protein is CASSQETGTSGGPRQETQYF.